This T cell receptor (beta chain) was sequenced during a study of chronic HIV infection and antiretroviral therapy (dated by TCRdb to the mid-2010s). Libraries were made using 5' RACE. The sequencer was an Illumina MiSeq. TCRdb passed the public sequencing reads through fastp at Q25 and MiXCR, retaining productive beta sequences. CDR3 protein duplicates are merged, each entry listing the most common genes and DNA. For this sample the table gives tens of thousands of distinct CDR3 sequences, of which more than 8% were detected only once. The ten largest make up 2.9% of the sample. Comments on this clonotype: The antigen it recognizes is unknown. The input lacks base qualities; no much larger clone sits a single base away.

V was cut back by 7 bases and J by 2 bases, leaving a gap of 8 bases between them. Taken from the germline V gene, the CDR1 and CDR2 loops are SQVTM and ANQGSEA. The CDR3 measures 11 amino acids from cysteine to phenylalanine. CDR3 DNA only is kept here, 33 bases in frame from base 1. This TCR came from an adult who had HIV and had not received antiretroviral therapy, or was an uninfected healthy control (not recorded which). What was sequenced was peripheral blood. The sequence joins TRBV29-1 to TRBJ1-1; the D gene is unclear. CDR3 loop: CSATRNTEAFF. Here is the DNA: TGCAGCGCGACAAGAAACACTGAAGCTTTCTTT.